This T cell receptor beta chain was obtained from a study of response to subunit inactivated influenza vaccine. TCRdb re-derived calls from the RT-PCR reads in MiXCR, one entry per CDR3 protein. The sample shows roughly 650,000 distinct CDR3 sequences, approximately 14% of them seen only once. Concerning this clonotype itself: Its antigen remains unidentified.

Whole-study findings and limits: It was suggested by the authors that few new T cells are recruited by each seasonal influenza vaccination.

The receptor comes from a man in his forties or fifties who received an inactivated influenza vaccine. The input for sequencing was PBMCs from blood, taken roughly 13 days after vaccination.

The CDR3 DNA reads TGCGCCAGCAGCTCGACAGGGAGTGGCGGAGAGACCCAGTACTTC. Its translation is CASSSTGSGGETQYF. The V call is TRBV5-1, the J call TRBJ2-5; 7 bases are shared with TRBD1. Germline values: CDR1 SGHRS, CDR2 YFSETQ. This CDR3 is built from 15 residues. The junction had 9 bases not matched to a gene; V was cut back by 3 bases and J by 4 bases.